This T cell receptor (beta chain) was identified during a study of blood T cell repertoires in COVID-19. Turning to the study itself: T cells, B-cell-depleted T cells, or PBMCs supplied cDNA or gDNA.

Germline CDR1 is LGHNT and CDR2 is FRNRAP. The CDR3 is 13 residues long. The germline V and J ends were trimmed by 8 bases and 1 base, with 8 bases remaining between them. Only in-frame clones appear in the TCRdb table, and some are missing; sequencing was by immunoSEQ multiplex PCR. The table includes some 150,000 clones, approximately 84% detected once. Enrollees, roughly 18 to 89 years old, lived in approximately 25 US areas. Participant-given clinical history determined each cohort assignment. Participants in the exposed group had met a COVID-19 case in the 2 weeks before joining the study. The sequence was collected from a young woman who had been exposed to COVID-19. V gene TRBV12-5 combines with J gene TRBJ2-2; TRBD1 is a possible D gene (5 bases). Sequencing input: PBMCs or T cells enriched from blood (not recorded which). The CDR3 bases are TGTGCTAGTCGGACATTGAACACCGGGGAGCTGTTTTTT. This gives the protein CASRTLNTGELFF.